The entry below describes one T cell receptor beta chain. The antigen is not known. A read error is possible here, since a much larger clone lies one base away. The record originates from a study of tumor-infiltrating lymphocytes in primary liver carcinoma. Study-level background: The patients, men and women alike, were aged 30 to 69 years. Tumors measured about 4 to 11 cm and were stage T1-T3 N0M0. Study-wide findings and caveats: Whereas tumor region pairs overlapped more, tumor-adjacent and tumor-blood pairs overlapped less. Unsorted bulk samples meant CD4+ and CD8+ repertoires went uncompared.

Blood RNA was derived from unsorted whole blood, and germline DNA was extracted too. Using a constant-region primer together with ProtoScript II reverse transcriptase, TCR beta cDNA was made from about 500 ng of total RNA. Slightly modified ARM-PCR, run as three nested multiplex PCR rounds, produced the TCR beta libraries. Forward primers for TRBV1-TRBV30 and a C-beta reverse primer served the first two PCR rounds, at approximately 10 cycles each. MiXCR, applied by TCRdb to the multiplex PCR reads, yields one record per CDR3 protein. The table has 300,000 to 400,000 distinct CDR3 sequences, approximately 65% seen once; the top ten hold about 6%. This CDR3 has 13 amino acids. Germline V gene lookup returns CDR1 MNHEY and CDR2 SVGAGI.

This sequence originates from a man aged 40-49 years with primary liver carcinoma and hepatitis B virus infection. This chain uses TRBV6-5 with TRBJ2-7; D perhaps matches TRBD2 (5 bases). What was sequenced was peripheral blood. Written as DNA, the CDR3 is TGTGCCAGCACAAGCCCGGGGTCCAACGAGCAGCACTTC. This encodes CASTSPGSNEQHF.